This T cell receptor beta chain is from a study of T cell responses to AZD1222 COVID-19 vaccine. Notes on the study in general: Only five to seven AZD1222 recipients were seropositive at baseline. White British people made up most donors, females outnumbered males, and clonal diversity was possibly underestimated. The span of vaccine-associated CD4 TCRs extended across spike, with dominance at 160-218 and 743-854. Spike-specific TCR breadth and depth grew following two AZD1222 doses.

This clone was counted once. The antigen is undetermined. Some clones are missing from TCRdb's copy, which holds only in-frame ones; the method was immunoSEQ multiplex PCR. The sample lists about 110,000 clones; just under 95% were seen once. V dropped 6 bases and J dropped 6 bases, with 17 bases sitting between them. The CDR3 covers 14 residues. CDR1 is MNHEY and CDR2 is SVGAGI in the germline V gene. The chain uses TRBV6-5 and TRBJ1-1, with a possible D match to TRBD1 (6 bases). The source material was peripheral blood, sampled on day 0 of AZD1222 vaccination. The sequence was obtained from an adult in good health. The CDR3 here is CASRPPLQGAEAFF. The CDR3 DNA reads as TGTGCCAGCAGACCCCCTTTACAGGGCGCTGAAGCTTTCTTT.